A selection of T cell receptor beta chains follows, all from one sample in a study of metastatic and nonmetastatic thyroid tumors. TCRdb recomputed clones from the PCR reads via MiXCR. The repertoire holds fewer than 15,000 clones, with 25% to 30% as singletons. Sample: tumor tissue. Source of these receptors: a female donor with papillary thyroid cancer or a benign thyroid nodule (not recorded which). Some clones in this sample may be carry-over from other donors' samples. CDR3s leave out the opening cysteine and the closing phenylalanine or tryptophan. The order of the fields is D gene, J gene, V gene, clone size, CDR3 protein. The D gene is left open where the match is weak. Some rows mark clone size as missing; the rest say once, few, many or name a class of expanded clone.

d_call: .
j_call: TRBJ2-2
v_call: TRBV5-1
clone_size: .
cdr3_aa: ASSPELGRTGELF

d_call: .
j_call: TRBJ2-1
v_call: TRBV5-1
clone_size: many
cdr3_aa: ASSLGNEQF

d_call: .
j_call: TRBJ1-6
v_call: TRBV18
clone_size: many
cdr3_aa: ASSPDHYRDSPLH

d_call: TRBD1
j_call: TRBJ1-5
v_call: TRBV20-1
clone_size: .
cdr3_aa: SAETDRDNQPQH

d_call: .
j_call: TRBJ2-7
v_call: TRBV5-6
clone_size: .
cdr3_aa: ASSLAGSTYEQY

d_call: .
j_call: TRBJ2-7
v_call: TRBV9
clone_size: .
cdr3_aa: ASSVGGLSYEQY

d_call: .
j_call: TRBJ1-3
v_call: TRBV2
clone_size: .
cdr3_aa: ASRRGSGNTIY

d_call: TRBD2
j_call: TRBJ2-1
v_call: TRBV6-4
clone_size: few
cdr3_aa: ASSDSGGSEIHEQF

d_call: .
j_call: TRBJ2-2
v_call: TRBV7-9
clone_size: medium-sized
cdr3_aa: ASSLVVGALF

d_call: TRBD1
j_call: TRBJ1-6
v_call: TRBV20-1
clone_size: .
cdr3_aa: SASEGPGGNSPLH

d_call: .
j_call: TRBJ2-1
v_call: TRBV11-1
clone_size: many
cdr3_aa: ASSASRASSYNEQF

d_call: .
j_call: TRBJ1-6
v_call: TRBV20-1
clone_size: .
cdr3_aa: SARGTGRSSPLH

d_call: .
j_call: TRBJ2-5
v_call: TRBV6-5
clone_size: few
cdr3_aa: ASTPERETQY

d_call: TRBD1
j_call: TRBJ1-1
v_call: TRBV28
clone_size: few
cdr3_aa: ASSLSTGVGTEAF

d_call: TRBD1
j_call: TRBJ2-6
v_call: TRBV7-3
clone_size: .
cdr3_aa: ASSLTGQGDSGANVLT

d_call: TRBD2
j_call: TRBJ2-1
v_call: TRBV20-1
clone_size: many
cdr3_aa: SATTLAGGGNEQF

d_call: TRBD2
j_call: TRBJ2-1
v_call: TRBV20-1
clone_size: .
cdr3_aa: SARLAGSYNEQF

d_call: .
j_call: TRBJ2-1
v_call: TRBV6-1
clone_size: many
cdr3_aa: ASRGSFSYNEQF

d_call: .
j_call: TRBJ2-1
v_call: TRBV4-2
clone_size: many
cdr3_aa: ASSRALDNEQF

d_call: .
j_call: TRBJ1-1
v_call: TRBV2
clone_size: few
cdr3_aa: ASSPSGGSRSGAF

d_call: TRBD2
j_call: TRBJ2-1
v_call: TRBV7-7
clone_size: medium-sized
cdr3_aa: ASSEGLASYNEQF

d_call: .
j_call: TRBJ1-5
v_call: TRBV4-1
clone_size: large
cdr3_aa: ASSQEPRGPQH

d_call: .
j_call: TRBJ1-2
v_call: TRBV7-9
clone_size: medium-sized
cdr3_aa: ASSATPAGYT

d_call: TRBD1
j_call: TRBJ2-7
v_call: TRBV11-2
clone_size: .
cdr3_aa: ASSLGRGQGYHEQY

d_call: TRBD1
j_call: TRBJ2-7
v_call: TRBV15
clone_size: .
cdr3_aa: ATSRRQGYEQY

d_call: TRBD1
j_call: TRBJ1-3
v_call: TRBV7-9
clone_size: many
cdr3_aa: ASRPGTGGISGNTIY

d_call: .
j_call: TRBJ1-4
v_call: TRBV5-5
clone_size: .
cdr3_aa: ASSLSTGSEKLF

d_call: .
j_call: TRBJ1-2
v_call: TRBV15
clone_size: many
cdr3_aa: ATSREVRRAGYGYT

d_call: .
j_call: TRBJ1-2
v_call: TRBV6-1
clone_size: few
cdr3_aa: AALQTILGYGYT